The entry that follows covers one T cell receptor (beta chain) sequence. What antigen it recognizes has not been identified. Base quality data are lacking; no much larger clone is found one base away. The sample originates from a study of OX40 agonist ivuxolimab in advanced cancers. For the wider study: Ivuxolimab was an agonistic, fully human IgG2 monoclonal antibody directed against OX40 (CD134), a costimulatory receptor. Intravenous ivuxolimab was administered to patients every 2 weeks at six dose levels: 0.01, 0.1, 0.3, 1.5, 3 and 10 mg/kg. Among the roughly 54 dose-escalation patients, about 19 had hepatocellular carcinoma, about 15 melanoma, 9 renal cell carcinoma and 9 head and neck cancer. A male proportion of 82.7% and a mean age of approximately 61 years, ranging from 23 to 79, were recorded for the dose-escalation cohort. Patients were allowed to have had prior anti-PD-1, anti-PD-L1 or anti-CTLA-4 therapy, and around 40% of the dose-escalation patients had previously received checkpoint inhibitors. Three dose-escalation patients achieved partial responses, one with hepatocellular carcinoma and two with cutaneous melanoma. The purpose of peripheral TCRbeta sequencing was to test whether ivuxolimab changed TCR sequence diversity and led to clonal T-cell expansion. The monotherapy dose-escalation portion (N ≈ 52 patients) of the phase I ivuxolimab trial is reported in the paper. General study outcomes and caveats: On average, CD8+ T cells showed more expanded clones than CD4+ T cells after ivuxolimab. Which antigens the clonally expanded peripheral T cells were specific for was not determined. In partial responders in the 0.1-3.0 mg/kg groups, normalized peripheral clonal expansion was found to be among the lowest, especially among CD8+ T cells. Clonal expansion of both CD4+ and CD8+ blood T cells was observed from baseline to week 6 at doses 0.1 to 3.0 mg/kg. Low levels of normalized T-cell clonal expansion were also shown by some nonresponding patients.

To sequence the TCRbeta CDR3 region, genomic DNA was isolated from the sorted cells. TCRbeta CDR3 regions were sequenced using the immunoSEQ Assay. TCRdb limited this immuneACCESS table to in-frame rearrangements with V and J called. A share of clones is missing; checked studies link under half to unresolved V genes, and the rest is unexplained. The sample table shows 20,000 to 25,000 clones, and approximately 87% are seen once. The ten largest clones capture roughly 17% of the sample. Patients with autoimmune disease history or receiving systemic immunosuppression were excluded from the trial. Peripheral blood for TCR sequencing was collected from all dose cohorts at baseline, on cycle 4 day 1, and on cycle 7 day 1. Samples came from an open-label, multicenter, first-in-human phase I dose-escalation trial of ivuxolimab. Adults with locally advanced or metastatic head and neck squamous cell, hepatocellular, melanoma or renal cell carcinoma were enrolled in the trial. CD4+ and CD8+ T cells were sorted separately from peripheral blood before TCR sequencing.

Including cysteine and phenylalanine, the CDR3 has 16 amino acids. Solely the CDR3 DNA is kept, with 48 bases framed from the first base. V ends up 1 base short and J 6 bases short, with an unmatched junction base count of 6. From the germline V gene, CDR1 is SGHVS and CDR2 is FQNEAQ. The specimen was CD4+ or CD8+ T cells sorted from blood, collected in a trial of the OX40 agonist ivuxolimab. This receptor was identified in an adult with an advanced solid tumor such as melanoma, head and neck, liver or kidney cancer. The chain joins TRBV7-8 to TRBJ2-3; TRBD1 matches 11 bases in the middle. The CDR3 protein: CASSLGTGGYLDTQYF. The nucleotide sequence is given as TGTGCCAGCAGCTTAGGGACAGGGGGCTACCTTGATACGCAGTATTTT.